The source of this TCR beta chain is a study of shared clonotypes between healthy human individuals. Assay execution took place at the deep level. The table came from immunoSEQ multiplex PCR; TCRdb's copy has only in-frame clones and leaves some out. The sample holds about half a million clones; approximately 71% are singletons and the top ten take 12%. Whole-study findings and limits: With few donors, the genetic and exposure-history diversity represented was limited. Tissues were not sampled, only blood, and their repertoires likely differ.

CDR3 length: 14 amino acids. Between the trimmed V and J ends, which lost 4 bases and 0 bases, there was a span of 11 bases. Germline lookup yields CDR1 SGHNT and CDR2 YYREEE (reference sequence). All donors were healthy HIV-negative adults lacking recent acute infections or vaccinations. Details on this clone: Antigen: not known. A read error is the likely source, as a far larger clone sits one nucleotide away.

This clonotype originated in a woman aged 40 to 50 in good health. Some clones in this sample may be carry-over from other donors' samples. V is TRBV5-4 and J is TRBJ2-7, with D unclear. Sequences were obtained from PBMCs. The chain's CDR3 is CASSRRPSSYEQYF. In DNA, the CDR3 is TGTGCCAGCAGCCGGAGACCAAGCTCCTACGAGCAGTACTTC.